This passage covers 7 T cell receptor beta chains from one sample sequenced in a study of blood T cell repertoires in COVID-19. Here immunoSEQ multiplex PCR was the method, and the copy in TCRdb shows in-frame clones only, minus some. Of under 150,000 clones listed, about 90% were seen once; the top ten hold about a sixth. The specimen was peripheral blood. The receptors come from a woman in her forties or fifties who had recovered from COVID-19.

A few counts support this clone. The chain employs TRBV7-3 and TRBJ2-5; possibly TRBD1 for D (6 bases). Germline CDR1 is SGHTA and CDR2 is FQGTGA. Trimming pared 4 bases from V and 4 bases from J, leaving 10 bases between. CDR3 size: 13 residues. CDR3 loop: CASSWGQSETQYF. The CDR3 nucleotides read TGTGCCAGCAGCTGGGGGCAATCAGAGACCCAGTACTTC. Full variable domain (rest looked up from reference TRBV7-3 and TRBJ2-5): GAGVSQTPSNKVTEKGKYVELRCDPISGHTALYWYRQSLGQGPEFLIYFQGTGAADDSGLPNDRFFAVRPEGSVSTLKIQRTERGDSAVYLCASSWGQSETQYFGPGTRLLVL.

This rearrangement joins TRBV5-6 to TRBJ1-2; D possibly corresponds to TRBD1 (6 bases). Trimming left V 2 bases short and J 10 bases short, with 21 bases between. The CDR3 extends over 15 amino acids. CDR1 SGHDT and CDR2 YYEEEE come from the germline V gene. The CDR3 DNA is TGTGCCAGCAGCTTAACGGGACACCTATGGTTGGTCTACACCTTC. Its protein product is CASSLTGHLWLVYTF.

The rearrangement uses TRBV29-1 and TRBJ2-3; 7 bases are a match to TRBD2. Germline CDR1 reads SQVTM; CDR2 reads ANQGSEA. The CDR3 totals 15 residues. V lost 7 bases, J lost 0 bases, and 10 bases stayed unmatched. The CDR3 region is CSARTRITSTDTQYF. The CDR3 DNA reads TGCAGCGCCAGGACTAGAATAACTAGCACAGATACGCAGTATTTT.

This rearrangement joins TRBV7-2 to TRBJ2-5; tentative D call: TRBD1 (5 bases). V lost 5 bases and J 5 bases, leaving 18 bases between the germline ends. This CDR3 contains 15 residues. Per the germline V gene, CDR1 is SGHTA and CDR2 is FQGNSA. CDR3 loop: CASSLGANAWETQYF. CDR3 DNA sequence: TGTGCCAGCAGCCTAGGGGCCAACGCTTGGGAGACCCAGTACTTC.

The chain employs TRBV7-5 and TRBJ1-2; no DNA check was done on the table's D call, TRBD1. TRBV7-5 is an annotated pseudogene. This CDR3 contains 14 residues. The CDR3: CARSPTDWGGGYTF. In nucleotides, the CDR3 is TGTGCCAGAAGCCCTACTGACTGGGGCGGAGGCTACACCTTC.

This clone was picked up one time. V gene TRBV30 combines with J gene TRBJ1-1; D not certain. The germline CDR1 and CDR2 sequences are GTSNPN and SVGIG (reference sequence). The CDR3 has 15 residues. The ends were cut back, 0 bases at V and 7 bases at J, with 18 bases in the middle. CDR3 coding DNA: TGTGCCTGGAGTGTACTGAGGGCCCCGCCCTTTGAAGCTTTCTTT. Translated, it gives CAWSVLRAPPFEAFF.

The V call is TRBV7-6, the J call TRBJ1-1; tentative D call: TRBD1 (6 bases). V gave up 5 bases and J gave up 5 bases, with 18 bases separating them. Germline V gene data show CDR1 as SGHVS and CDR2 as FNYEAQ. The CDR3 extends over 15 amino acids. CDR3 in DNA: TGTGCCAGCAGCCCAAGCAGGGGATTTGGGACTGAAGCTTTCTTT. Translation: CASSPSRGFGTEAFF.